The clone carrying this T cell receptor (beta chain) has ten or more counts. Antigen unknown. The data were obtained in a study of T cells in Graves' hyperthyroidism and ophthalmopathy. Study-level findings and limits: Ophthalmopathy prediction by the model preceded onset by a median roughly 6 months. Blood also contained most expanded thyroid clonotypes above 0.001.

Germline lookup yields CDR1 LGHDT and CDR2 YNNKEL (reference sequence). The V and J ends lost 1 base and 1 base respectively, with 16 bases between them. This CDR3 region has 17 residues. Hyperthyroidism was newly diagnosed in patients aged 18 to 65 (duration under 2 months). Lactation, pregnancy, other autoimmune disease or uncontrolled infection led to exclusion of patients. TCR beta CDR3 region amplification was performed from RNA transcripts. Primed by the HTBI set, a first-round RT-PCR was run on the TCR CDR3. MiXCR, applied by TCRdb to the multiplex PCR reads, yields one record per CDR3 protein. This repertoire shows hundreds of thousands of distinct CDR3 sequences, approximately 19% found once; its top ten account for roughly a sixth.

The sequenced sample was blood. V usage is TRBV3-1 and J usage is TRBJ1-1; D might be TRBD1 (6 bases). The sequence was collected from a woman aged 45-59 years with Graves' hyperthyroidism that later progressed to Graves' ophthalmopathy. CDR3 bases: TGTGCCAGCAGCCAAGGACCGTGGGGGCGGGGGAACACTGAAGCTTTCTTT. Translated, it gives CASSQGPWGRGNTEAFF.